This T cell receptor beta chain emerged from a study of blood T cells in healthy people across ages. Study results and caveats: Getting older went along with TCR beta diversity per million T cells dropping roughly linearly.

The CDR3 is 13 amino acids. V gave up 10 bases and J gave up 2 bases; unmatched junction bases: 6. The V gene's germline CDR1 is ENHRY and CDR2 SYGVKD. Then a second PCR, running about 7 to 11 cycles, was carried out with a sample-barcoded 5' primer and a J-beta primer mix. TCRdb independently ran MiXCR on the 5' RACE reads; one entry per CDR3 protein. Of over a million distinct CDR3 sequences listed, approximately 42% are singletons. With respect to this clonotype: The antigen is undetermined.

The study recruited healthy Caucasian donors from Russia who were aged roughly 6 to 95. Per sample, no less than 5 micrograms of total RNA were extracted. Sequenced input: blood. The clonotype originates from a woman aged 18-30 years in good health. The rearrangement links TRBV10-3 to TRBJ2-3; 7 bases are shared with TRBD2. CDR3 DNA sequence: TGTGCCACCAACGGGGGGACCACAGATACGCAGTATTTT. This encodes CATNGGTTDTQYF.